This entry lists 9 T cell receptor beta chains sequenced from one sample in a study of human T cells and chemical hapten exposure. TCRdb redid the calling of the RACE reads with MiXCR, one entry per CDR3 protein. The sample holds 150,000 to 200,000 distinct CDR3 sequences, approximately 14% seen once. Time point of the sample: patch test 1, 2 weeks after DPC sensitization. Treatment defined: therapeutic diphenylcyclopropenone sensitization with weekly scalp DPC. Sample: whole blood, taken in connection with sensitization to the hapten diphenylcyclopropenone (DPC). The receptor source for this set is a woman aged 25 to 45 with alopecia areata. Some clones in this sample may be carry-over from other donors' samples.

In this sample, this clonotype turned up a few times. The V and J genes are TRBV7-3 and TRBJ2-1, with 10 bases identical to TRBD2. The germline V gene has CDR1 SGHTA and CDR2 FQGTGA. The CDR3 covers 13 residues. V lost 4 bases and J lost 13; bases outside the gene matches: 7. The chain's CDR3 is CASSSKLAGNQFF. CDR3 coding DNA: TGTGCCAGCAGCTCAAAACTAGCGGGGAACCAGTTCTTC.

V usage is TRBV3-1 and J usage is TRBJ2-7; D is uncertain. V shed 4 bases and J shed 2 bases, with 9 bases lying between them. Germline CDR1 and CDR2: LGHDT and YNNKEL (reference sequence). The CDR3 is made up of 13 amino acids. Here the CDR3 DNA reads TGTGCCAGCAGCCCCGAAAGGGCCTACGAGCAGTACTTC. This encodes CASSPERAYEQYF.

The chain couples TRBV5-4 to TRBJ2-7; D remains unclear. The CDR3 sequence is 13 residues long. The germline V gene encodes CDR1 SGHNT and CDR2 YYREEE (reference sequence). Trimming took off 4 bases at V and 4 bases at J, with 12 bases between the two ends. The CDR3 bases are TGTGCCAGCAGCGGCAGTCAGAGGTACGAGCAGTACTTC. Its protein is CASSGSQRYEQYF.

This clonotype was detected a few times. The V gene is TRBV7-9, the J gene TRBJ2-2, with 7 bases identical to TRBD1. V trimming: 4 bases; J trimming: 2 bases; junction bases outside the gene matches: 7. Germline V gene data show CDR1 as SEHNR and CDR2 as FQNEAQ (reference sequence). The CDR3 sequence is 16 residues long. The CDR3 region has the DNA TGTGCCAGCAGCTCGTCCGGGACAGCCAACACCGGGGAGCTGTTTTTT. Protein: CASSSSGTANTGELFF.

This clonotype was counted a few times. This rearrangement joins TRBV7-9 to TRBJ2-6; D gene uncertain. The CDR3 is 15 residues long. Between the trimmed V and J ends, which lost 3 bases and 4 bases, there was a span of 10 bases. Germline values: CDR1 SEHNR, CDR2 FQNEAQ (reference sequence). CDR3 in amino acids: CASSFWVSGANVLTF. The CDR3 DNA reads as TGTGCCAGCAGCTTTTGGGTCTCCGGGGCCAACGTCCTGACTTTC.

The chain uses TRBV4-1 and TRBJ2-7; a possible D gene is TRBD1 (5 bases). Germline-derived CDR1 and CDR2 are MGHRA and YSYEKL. The germline V and J ends were trimmed by 0 bases and 6 bases, with 15 bases remaining between them. The CDR3 has 15 residues. Here the CDR3 reads CASSQEEDITGEQYF. In DNA, the CDR3 is TGCGCCAGCAGCCAAGAAGAGGACATAACCGGCGAGCAGTACTTC.

The chain recombines TRBV7-2 with TRBJ2-3, with 12 bases fitting TRBD2. This CDR3 region has 16 residues. Per germline, CDR1 SGHTA and CDR2 FQGNSA. V lost 5 bases, J lost 1 base, and 4 bases stayed unmatched. CDR3 nucleotide sequence: TGTGCCAGCAGCCATCGGACTAGCGGGGGCACAGATACGCAGTATTTT. Amino acids: CASSHRTSGGTDTQYF.

This clonotype has more than one count but fewer than ten. This chain links TRBV28 with TRBJ1-1, with a weak D call TRBD1 (5 bases). The CDR3 runs 12 residues. V gave up 3 bases and J gave up 11 bases, with 13 bases separating them. Germline V gene lookup returns CDR1 MDHEN and CDR2 SYDVKM. The CDR3 DNA is TGTGCCAGCAGTTTGTCACAGGCCTACGCTTTCTTT. Translating it yields CASSLSQAYAFF.

J is TRBJ2-1 and V is TRBV7-9; 8 bases are a match to TRBD2. CDR3 length: 15 amino acids. Germline V gene data show CDR1 as SEHNR and CDR2 as FQNEAQ (reference sequence). V dropped 6 bases and J dropped 8; count of bases not matched to a gene: 12. The CDR3: CASSSSGSRWDEQFF. Written as DNA, the CDR3 is TGTGCCAGCAGTTCCAGCGGGAGTCGGTGGGATGAGCAGTTCTTC.